A single T cell receptor beta chain is shown here with its context. The antigen remains undetermined. The data were obtained in a study of OX40 agonist ivuxolimab in advanced cancers. Overall study: Patients were under 90% male with ages roughly 20 to 80, mean roughly 55. Partial responses were achieved by three patients: one hepatocellular carcinoma, two cutaneous melanoma.

CDR3 length: 15 residues. Per germline, CDR1 LNHNV and CDR2 YYDKDF (reference sequence). Trimming removed 4 bases from V and 2 bases from J; junction bases left unmatched: 8. Study outcomes and limitations: Normalized expansion of T-cell clones was also low for some nonresponders. Some of the lowest clonal expansion was seen in partial responders at 0.1-3.0 mg/kg.

TCRdb keeps only in-frame clones here, not all; method: immunoSEQ multiplex PCR. Of approximately 100,000 clones listed, more than 85% are singletons. This chain links TRBV15 with TRBJ2-7; 7 bases are a match to TRBD1. The sequencing used CD4+ or CD8+ T cells sorted from blood, collected in a trial of the OX40 agonist ivuxolimab. The TCR comes from an adult with an advanced solid tumor such as melanoma, head and neck, liver or kidney cancer. CDR3: CATSNRTGRTYEQYF. The CDR3 DNA sequence: TGTGCCACCAGCAACCGGACAGGCCGTACCTACGAGCAGTACTTC. Complete variable domain (other parts from reference TRBV15 and TRBJ2-7): DAMVIQNPRYQVTQFGKPVTLSCSQTLNHNVMYWYQQKSSQAPKLLFHYYDKDFNNEADTPDNFQSRRPNTSFCFLDIRSPGLGDTAMYLCATSNRTGRTYEQYFGPGTRLTVT.